What follows is one TCR beta chain and its context. What it binds is unknown. The V end was cut by 6 bases, the J end by 5 bases, with 7 bases between. Germline CDR1 is SQVTM and CDR2 is ANQGSEA. CDR3 length: 10 amino acids. These data are taken from a study of PD-L1 blockade in urothelial cancer. The overall study: In the mid-2010s, patients got going on atezolizumab, taking 1,200 mg intravenously every 3 weeks. Samples of blood were analyzed 3 weeks (second dose) and 6 weeks after treatment start. Study-wide findings and caveats: Durable-benefit patients had greater expansion of tumor-associated blood clones at 3 weeks.

All patients carried locally advanced or metastatic urothelial carcinoma. The assay was immunoSEQ multiplex PCR, and TCRdb's table has in-frame clones only and misses some. The sample consists of 50,000 to 55,000 clones, approximately 77% of them appearing once. The source material was PBMCs, sampled around atezolizumab (anti-PD-L1) treatment. This sequence was found in a man between 65 and 80 years old with urothelial cancer. The rearrangement uses TRBV29-1 and TRBJ1-2; perhaps TRBD1 as D (6 bases). The CDR3 nucleotides are TGCAGCGTCCAGGGGTATGGCTACACCTTC. Translation: CSVQGYGYTF.